A single sample is the source of the 20 T cell receptor beta chains below, sequenced in a study of T cell changes during pregnancy in multiple sclerosis. Assay used: immunoSEQ multiplex PCR; TCRdb lists only in-frame clones, some missing. This table holds about 70,000 clones, around 94% found once. The starting material was peripheral blood, obtained in the third trimester of pregnancy. All receptors come from a female donor with multiple sclerosis, enrolled in a pregnancy study.

The sample holds one count of this clone. The chain employs TRBV7-9 and TRBJ1-4; D is ambiguous. Trimming removed 3 bases at V and 1 base at J, with 21 bases between. The CDR3 spans 19 residues. Per the germline V gene, CDR1 is SEHNR and CDR2 is FQNEAQ (reference sequence). This CDR3 reads CASSFRGTEIRRTNEKLFF. In nucleotides, the CDR3 is TGTGCCAGCAGCTTTCGGGGAACGGAAATAAGGAGAACTAATGAAAAACTGTTTTTT. Variable domain in full (rest from reference TRBV7-9 and TRBJ1-4): DTGVSQNPRHKITKRGQNVTFRCDPISEHNRLYWYRQTLGQGPEFLTYFQNEAQLEKSRLLSDRFSAERPKGSFSTLEIQRTEQGDSAMYLCASSFRGTEIRRTNEKLFFGSGTQLSVL.

The gene calls are TRBV2 and TRBJ2-7; D gene unclear. The CDR3 totals 12 residues. CDR1 and CDR2 (germline): SNHLY, FYNNEI. V lost 6 bases and J 1 base, leaving 7 bases between the germline ends. This CDR3 is CASSKESYEQYF. CDR3 sequence (DNA): TGTGCCAGCAGCAAGGAGTCCTACGAGCAGTACTTC.

The rearrangement joins TRBV7-3 to TRBJ1-4; D gene uncertain. Germline V gene data show CDR1 as SGHTA and CDR2 as FQGTGA. Trimming left V 5 bases short and J 8 bases short, with 12 bases between. The CDR3 has 13 amino acids. This CDR3 reads CASSRSVGEKLFF. As DNA, the CDR3 is TGTGCCAGCAGCAGGAGTGTCGGGGAAAAACTGTTTTTT.

The chain recombines TRBV4-1 with TRBJ2-7; 9 bases fit TRBD1. Germline loops: CDR1 MGHRA, CDR2 YSYEKL. The CDR3 extends over 15 amino acids. After removal of 2 bases from V and 4 bases from J, the junction contained 6 bases not matched to a gene. CDR3 loop: CASSQFRDRVYEQYF. The CDR3 bases are TGCGCCAGCAGCCAATTCCGGGACAGGGTTTACGAGCAGTACTTC.

The chain links TRBV30 to TRBJ1-2, with 7 bases fitting TRBD1. Germline V CDR1 and CDR2: GTSNPN, SVGIG (reference sequence). V shed 8 bases and J 4 bases; nucleotides not matched to a gene: 7. CDR3 length: 12 amino acids. The CDR3 spells CAGDRDGYGYTF. In DNA form, the CDR3 reads TGTGCCGGAGACAGGGATGGCTATGGCTACACCTTC.

The V gene is TRBV6-5, the J gene TRBJ1-5; D is unresolved. In germline, CDR1 is MNHEY, CDR2 SVGAGI. The CDR3 sequence is 13 residues long. The V and J ends lost 3 bases and 3 bases respectively, with 6 bases between them. CDR3 protein: CASSYSPNQPQHF. CDR3 bases: TGTGCCAGCAGTTATAGCCCCAATCAGCCCCAGCATTTT.

This rearrangement joins TRBV20-1 to TRBJ2-5; D remains unclear. The CDR3 runs 11 residues. Trimming shortened V by 4 bases and J by 5 bases, and 8 bases separated the two germline ends. The germline V gene encodes CDR1 DFQATT and CDR2 SNEGSKA (reference sequence). The CDR3 is CSATVAETQYF. The CDR3 region has the DNA TGCAGTGCTACCGTCGCGGAGACCCAGTACTTC.

The V call is TRBV9, the J call TRBJ2-2; 12 bases match TRBD2. The CDR3 contains 14 residues. Germline loops: CDR1 SGDLS, CDR2 YYNGEE. The V and J ends lost 8 bases and 5 bases, in that order; junction bases with no gene match: 4. The CDR3 region has the DNA TGTGCCAGACTAGCGGGGGGAGGTACCGGGGAGCTGTTTTTT. Protein sequence: CARLAGGGTGELFF.

This chain joins TRBV5-4 and TRBJ1-2, with 7 bases lining up with TRBD1. The germline V gene encodes CDR1 SGHNT and CDR2 YYREEE (reference sequence). The CDR3 spans 17 residues. After removal of 3 bases from V and 2 bases from J, the junction contained 13 bases not matched to a gene. CDR3 region: CASSSLINRGTNYGYTF. DNA of the CDR3: TGTGCCAGCAGCTCGCTGATTAACAGGGGAACGAACTATGGCTACACCTTC.

The V gene is TRBV5-6, the J gene TRBJ2-3, with 13 bases fitting TRBD2. The CDR3 loop spans 16 amino acids. Unmatched junction bases numbered 5, after V lost 5 bases and J lost 2 bases. CDR1 is SGHDT and CDR2 is YYEEEE in the germline V gene. The CDR3 sequence: CASSRLAGGLTDTQYF. The CDR3 nucleotides are TGTGCCAGCAGTCGACTAGCGGGGGGACTCACAGATACGCAGTATTTT.

V is TRBV7-2 and J is TRBJ1-1; D uncertain. The ends were cut back, 5 bases at V and 6 bases at J, with 16 bases in the middle. The V gene's germline CDR1 is SGHTA and CDR2 FQGNSA. The CDR3 covers 14 residues. The chain's CDR3 is CASSPGHSSSEAFF. CDR3 sequence (DNA): TGTGCCAGCAGCCCAGGTCATTCAAGTTCTGAAGCTTTCTTT.

The rearrangement links TRBV19 to TRBJ1-1; D gene uncertain. The V end was cut by 1 base, the J end by 4 bases, with 7 bases between. The CDR3 loop spans 13 amino acids. The germline V gene has CDR1 LNHDA and CDR2 SQIVND (reference sequence). For the CDR3, the DNA is TGTGCCAGTAGTATAGGACATTTCACTGAAGCTTTCTTT. Encoded protein: CASSIGHFTEAFF.

This clone was recorded a few times. The rearrangement joins TRBV4-3 to TRBJ2-4; a possible D gene is TRBD2 (6 bases). Germline V CDR1 and CDR2: LGHNA, YSLEER. Trimming cost V 2 bases and J 8 bases, with 10 bases left between them. CDR3 length: 13 residues. CDR3 loop: CASSQPGGDIQYF. In nucleotides, the CDR3 is TGCGCCAGCAGCCAACCCGGGGGTGACATTCAGTACTTC.

The V call is TRBV4-1, the J call TRBJ1-2; TRBD1 matches 7 bases. Unmatched junction bases numbered 0, after V lost 6 bases and J lost 2 bases. Germline loops: CDR1 MGHRA, CDR2 YSYEKL. The CDR3 length is 12 residues. Here the CDR3 DNA reads TGCGCCAGCAGGGACAGGAACTATGGCTACACCTTC. It translates to CASRDRNYGYTF.

V gene TRBV19 combines with J gene TRBJ1-2; D perhaps matches TRBD1 (5 bases). This CDR3 is 13 amino acids long. CDR1 LNHDA and CDR2 SQIVND come from the germline V gene (reference sequence). The CDR3 spells CGTSDSIAPGYTF. CDR3 DNA sequence: TGTGGCACATCTGACAGTATTGCCCCTGGCTACACCTTC.

The chain joins TRBV5-1 to TRBJ2-7; 8 positions match TRBD1. Germline CDR1 reads SGHRS; CDR2 reads YFSETQ. This CDR3 has 15 residues. V was clipped by 0 bases and J by 5 bases; unmatched bases: 7. CDR3 DNA: TGCGCCAGCAGCTTGGTGGCCGACAGGGGCCACGAGCAGTACTTC. Translation gives CASSLVADRGHEQYF.

The chain recombines TRBV5-6 with TRBJ1-5, with D possibly matching TRBD1 (5 bases). The ends were cut back, 4 bases at V and 3 bases at J, with 17 bases in the middle. This CDR3 is 16 amino acids long. Per the germline V gene, CDR1 is SGHDT and CDR2 is YYEEEE. The CDR3 DNA sequence: TGTGCCAGCAGCAATAGGCAGGGAGGGTACAATCAGCCCCAGCATTTT. Protein product: CASSNRQGGYNQPQHF.

The chain recombines TRBV18 with TRBJ1-2; 8 positions match TRBD1. CDR1 and CDR2 from the germline V gene are KGHSH and LQKENI. J was trimmed by 8 bases and V by 4 bases; bases with no gene match: 6. The CDR3 extends over 13 amino acids. The CDR3 nucleotides read TGTGCCAGCTCACGGGGACAGGTGTTGGGCTACACCTTC. It translates to CASSRGQVLGYTF.

The chain uses TRBV7-7 and TRBJ2-3; D uncertain. V lost 5 bases to trimming and J lost 0 bases, with 15 bases between them. Germline V lookup: CDR1 SSHAT, CDR2 FNYEAQ (reference sequence). The CDR3 runs to 16 residues. CDR3 sequence (DNA): TGTGCCAGCAGCCGACTGACCGCCACGAGCACAGATACGCAGTATTTT. Translation: CASSRLTATSTDTQYF.

The gene calls are TRBV19 and TRBJ1-5; 8 nucleotides agree with TRBD1. The germline gives CDR1 LNHDA, CDR2 SQIVND (reference sequence). This CDR3 comprises 16 residues. V gave up 5 bases and J gave up 0 bases; unmatched junction bases: 6. CDR3 bases: TGTGCCAGTAGTGGCCGACAGGGGTATAGCAATCAGCCCCAGCATTTT. It translates to CASSGRQGYSNQPQHF.